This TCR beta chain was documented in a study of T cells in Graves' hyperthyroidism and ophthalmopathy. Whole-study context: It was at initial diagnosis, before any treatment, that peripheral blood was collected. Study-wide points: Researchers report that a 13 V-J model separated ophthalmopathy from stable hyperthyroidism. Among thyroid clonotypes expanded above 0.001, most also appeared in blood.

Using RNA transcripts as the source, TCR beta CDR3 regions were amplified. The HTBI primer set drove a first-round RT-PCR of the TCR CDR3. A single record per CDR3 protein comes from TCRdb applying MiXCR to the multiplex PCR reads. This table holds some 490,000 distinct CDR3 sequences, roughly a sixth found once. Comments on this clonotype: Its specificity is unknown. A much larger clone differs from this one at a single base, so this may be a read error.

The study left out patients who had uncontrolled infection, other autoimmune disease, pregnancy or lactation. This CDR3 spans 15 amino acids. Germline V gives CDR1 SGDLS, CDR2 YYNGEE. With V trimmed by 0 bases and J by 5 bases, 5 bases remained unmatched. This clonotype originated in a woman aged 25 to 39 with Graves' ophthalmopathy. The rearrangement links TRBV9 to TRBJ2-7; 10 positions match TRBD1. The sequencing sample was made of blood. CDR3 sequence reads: CASSVGQGAFDEQYF. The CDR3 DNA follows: TGTGCCAGCAGCGTAGGACAGGGGGCGTTCGACGAGCAGTACTTC.